What follows are 30 T cell receptor beta chains derived from one specimen sequenced in a study of blood T cell repertoires in COVID-19. Sequencing used immunoSEQ multiplex PCR; TCRdb keeps in-frame clones, though not all of them. The repertoire includes around 350,000 clones, 70% to 90% of them detected once, and about 3% sits in the top ten. Sequenced material: peripheral blood. These receptors were obtained from a human donor in a cohort sampled during active COVID-19.

V is TRBV6-5 and J is TRBJ1-4; D is possibly TRBD1 (6 bases). Germline-derived CDR1 and CDR2 are MNHEY and SVGAGI. CDR3 size: 15 residues. V was shortened by 8 bases and J by 3 bases, with 16 bases between the two germline ends. CDR3 sequence (DNA): TGTGCCAGCCACTCACAGGGTGCTGCTAATGAAAAACTGTTTTTT. Encoded protein: CASHSQGAANEKLFF.

A few counts support this clone. The genes are TRBV2 and TRBJ2-7, with a possible D match to TRBD2 (6 bases). The CDR3 consists of 13 residues. Trimming removed 8 bases from V and 0 bases from J, with 11 bases in between. In germline, CDR1 is SNHLY, CDR2 FYNNEI. The CDR3 DNA follows: TGTGCCAGCCGCGCGACTAGCTCCTACGAGCAGTACTTC. The encoded protein is CASRATSSYEQYF.

The rearrangement links TRBV29-1 to TRBJ1-1, with a possible D match to TRBD1 (6 bases). From germline, CDR1 is SQVTM and CDR2 ANQGSEA. The CDR3 totals 16 residues. V lost 6 bases and J 3 bases, leaving 23 bases between the germline ends. CDR3 coding DNA: TGCAGCGTGGCCCGACATCAACAGGGCAGCGACACTGAAGCTTTCTTT. Translated: CSVARHQQGSDTEAFF.

V and J are TRBV5-5 and TRBJ2-1; 8 positions agree with TRBD1. Trimming took 0 bases from V and 3 from J; bases not matched to a gene: 2. Germline lookup yields CDR1 SGHKS and CDR2 YYEKEE (reference sequence). This CDR3 is 15 amino acids long. In nucleotides, the CDR3 is TGTGCCAGCAGCTTGGTTGGACAGGGCTACAATGAGCAGTTCTTC. Protein: CASSLVGQGYNEQFF. The whole variable domain, filled in from reference TRBV5-5 and TRBJ2-1, reads DAGVTQSPTHLIKTRGQQVTLRCSPISGHKSVSWYQQVLGQGPQFIFQYYEKEERGRGNFPDRFSARQFPNYSSELNVNALLLGDSALYLCASSLVGQGYNEQFFGPGTRLTVL.

This sequence joins TRBV19 and TRBJ2-3; D possibly corresponds to TRBD1 (5 bases). Germline CDR1 reads LNHDA; CDR2 reads SQIVND (reference sequence). Trimming stripped 7 bases from V and 5 bases from J, with 16 bases between. There are 14 residues in the CDR3. CDR3 in amino acids: CASKAEGDRDTQYF. CDR3 sequence (DNA): TGTGCCAGTAAGGCCGAAGGGGATAGAGATACGCAGTATTTT.

This chain connects TRBV7-9 to TRBJ1-4, with 8 bases aligning to TRBD1. V was clipped by 4 bases and J by 5 bases; unmatched bases: 3. This CDR3 region has 14 residues. Germline CDR1 SEHNR, CDR2 FQNEAQ (reference sequence). CDR3: CASSWGTGNEKLFF. The CDR3 coding sequence is TGTGCCAGCAGCTGGGGGACAGGAAATGAAAAACTGTTTTTT.

The rearrangement joins TRBV6-1 to TRBJ2-7, with D possibly TRBD2 on 6 matching bases. This CDR3 contains 13 residues. The germline V gene has CDR1 MNHNS and CDR2 SASEGT. V gave up 0 bases and J gave up 7 bases, with 10 bases separating them. The CDR3 loop is CASSEAKGREQYF. CDR3 bases: TGTGCCAGCAGTGAAGCCAAGGGGAGGGAGCAGTACTTC.

This clone came up a few times. The chain recombines TRBV5-3 with TRBJ2-5; 10 positions match TRBD2. TRBV5-3 is an ORF for which the function is uncertain. This CDR3 spans 15 amino acids. With 4 bases clipped from V and 1 base from J, the junction kept 4 bases outside the gene matches. The DNA of the CDR3 is TGTGCCAGAAGCCATGGGACTAGCGTCCAAGAGACCCAGTACTTC. Protein: CARSHGTSVQETQYF.

The rearrangement uses TRBV5-1 and TRBJ2-7; perhaps TRBD1 as D (6 bases). This CDR3 spans 17 amino acids. CDR1 and CDR2 from the germline V gene are SGHRS and YFSETQ. The ends were cut back, 3 bases at V and 0 bases at J, with 19 bases in the middle. This CDR3 reads CASSWGPQGPSSYEQYF. DNA for the CDR3: TGCGCCAGCAGCTGGGGGCCCCAGGGTCCAAGCTCCTACGAGCAGTACTTC. The full variable domain, completed using reference TRBV5-1 and TRBJ2-7, is KAGVTQTPRYLIKTRGQQVTLSCSPISGHRSVSWYQQTPGQGLQFLFEYFSETQRNKGNFPGRFSGRQFSNSRSEMNVSTLELGDSALYLCASSWGPQGPSSYEQYFGPGTRLTVT.

The CDR3 reads CASSERNRPARGNTIYF. The DNA of the CDR3 is TGTGCCAGCAGTGAAAGGAACAGGCCCGCTCGGGGAAACACCATATATTTT. This rearrangement joins TRBV2 to TRBJ1-3; maybe TRBD1 (5 bases). V gave up 2 bases and J gave up 4 bases, with 18 bases separating them. This CDR3 is built from 17 residues. Germline CDR1 SNHLY, CDR2 FYNNEI.

V is TRBV6-5 and J is TRBJ2-5; 13 bases are shared with TRBD2. Looked up from germline, CDR1 is MNHEY and CDR2 is SVGAGI. Trimming at V came to 9 bases and at J to 5 bases, leaving 6 bases not matched to a gene. The CDR3 contains 14 residues. Here the CDR3 DNA reads TGTGCCAGTTCGGGACTAGCGGGATCTGAGACCCAGTACTTC. This gives the protein CASSGLAGSETQYF.

The V call is TRBV6-6, the J call TRBJ2-1; 7 bases line up with TRBD2. The germline CDR1 and CDR2 sequences are MNHNY and SVGAGI (reference sequence). CDR3 length: 11 residues. V lost 5 bases, J lost 13 bases, and 5 bases stayed unmatched. The CDR3 is CASSLRLAQFF. The CDR3 bases are TGTGCCAGCAGTCTCCGACTAGCCCAGTTCTTC.

The chain couples TRBV12-3 or TRBV12-4 to TRBJ1-5; D remains unclear. V was clipped by 5 bases and J by 4 bases, with 6 bases between them. There are 12 residues in the CDR3. The CDR3 here is CASSARNQPQHF. CDR3 coding DNA: TGTGCCAGCAGTGCCAGAAATCAGCCCCAGCATTTT.

The chain has TRBV5-6 and TRBJ2-5, with 9 nucleotides matching TRBD2. Germline CDR1 SGHDT, CDR2 YYEEEE. Trimming at V came to 3 bases and at J to 4 bases, leaving 16 bases not matched to a gene. This CDR3 has 18 amino acids. CDR3 sequence reads: CASSSEWTSAVYRETQYF. The CDR3, as DNA: TGTGCCAGCAGCTCCGAGTGGACTAGCGCCGTGTACCGAGAGACCCAGTACTTC.

The rearrangement joins TRBV4-1 to TRBJ1-2, with 8 bases fitting TRBD1. The V segment lost 4 bases and the J segment 6 bases; nucleotides outside the gene matches: 13. Germline V gene lookup returns CDR1 MGHRA and CDR2 YSYEKL. This CDR3 spans 16 amino acids. CDR3 bases: TGCGCCAGCAGCCGGATCGCGCCCACAGGGGGGGATGGCTACACCTTC. Its protein product is CASSRIAPTGGDGYTF.

The chain combines TRBV7-9 with TRBJ2-7, with 9 bases matching TRBD1. The CDR3 covers 17 residues. Trimming cost V 0 bases and J 5 bases; bases outside gene matches: 11. The germline CDR1 and CDR2 sequences are SEHNR and FQNEAQ (reference sequence). CDR3 DNA sequence: TGTGCCAGCAGCTTAGCGACGTCATATAGACAGGGGGACGAGCAGTACTTC. This sequence encodes CASSLATSYRQGDEQYF.

The rearrangement uses TRBV19 and TRBJ1-5; tentative D call: TRBD1 (5 bases). The V end lost 9 bases, the J end lost 0 bases, and 12 bases lay between the germline ends. This CDR3 comprises 14 residues. The germline V gene encodes CDR1 LNHDA and CDR2 SQIVND (reference sequence). The CDR3 spells CASGGVNSNQPQHF. The CDR3 nucleotides read TGTGCCAGCGGGGGGGTGAATAGCAATCAGCCCCAGCATTTT.

The chain uses TRBV28 and TRBJ1-1; D might be TRBD1 (6 bases). The CDR3 length is 15 residues. V was pared by 7 bases and J by 5 bases, with 20 bases between. Looked up from germline, CDR1 is MDHEN and CDR2 is SYDVKM. As DNA, the CDR3 is TGTGCCAGCATGACGGGGGGCCGAGAGGGGACTGAAGCTTTCTTT. Encoded protein: CASMTGGREGTEAFF.

V and J are TRBV7-2 and TRBJ2-7; a possible D gene is TRBD1 (6 bases). Germline loops: CDR1 SGHTA, CDR2 FQGNSA. There are 18 residues in the CDR3. Trimming pared 2 bases from V and 2 bases from J, leaving 22 bases between. The CDR3 nucleotides are TGTGCCAGCAGCTTAACAGGACAGTCCCCAATAAGAACCTACGAGCAGTACTTC. Protein product: CASSLTGQSPIRTYEQYF.

This chain joins TRBV28 and TRBJ2-1; D ambiguous. Trimming stripped 6 bases from V and 0 bases from J, with 12 bases between. Germline V gene sequence: CDR1 MDHEN, CDR2 SYDVKM. CDR3 length: 15 amino acids. CDR3 region: CASRSPESSYNEQFF. The CDR3 coding sequence is TGTGCCAGCAGATCACCAGAAAGCTCCTACAATGAGCAGTTCTTC.

V and J are TRBV30 and TRBJ2-1; no clear D. This CDR3 has 11 amino acids. Germline assignment: CDR1 GTSNPN and CDR2 SVGIG (reference sequence). V lost 4 bases, J lost 10 bases, and 11 bases lay in between. Written as DNA, the CDR3 is TGTGCCTGGAAGTATGATGCGGAGCAGTTCTTC. This codes for CAWKYDAEQFF.

The rearrangement joins TRBV10-2 to TRBJ2-2; TRBD2 is a possible D gene (6 bases). The ends were cut back, 6 bases at V and 0 bases at J, with 23 bases in the middle. The CDR3 loop spans 19 amino acids. Per germline, CDR1 WSHSY and CDR2 SAAADI. The CDR3 coding sequence is TGCGCCAGCAGCGGGACTCCCGGGGCGGTTGGGTCGAACACCGGGGAGCTGTTTTTT. This translates into CASSGTPGAVGSNTGELFF.

This clone was picked up one time. This sequence joins TRBV6-5 and TRBJ1-4; D might be TRBD1 (6 bases). V was clipped by 6 bases and J by 11 bases, with 19 bases between them. The CDR3 is 14 amino acids. Germline V gives CDR1 MNHEY, CDR2 SVGAGI. The CDR3 bases are TGTGCCAGCAGCCCATCGGGGGGCCTCGGGAAACTGTTTTTT. Its protein product is CASSPSGGLGKLFF.

The chain is built from TRBV29-1 and TRBJ1-2; TRBD1 matches 7 bases. The germline V gene encodes CDR1 SQVTM and CDR2 ANQGSEA. The V gene end was trimmed by 4 bases and the J gene end by 3 bases; junction bases not matched to a gene: 8. There are 14 residues in the CDR3. CDR3 sequence reads: CSVGEQGSHYGYTF. The CDR3 DNA follows: TGCAGCGTTGGGGAACAGGGGTCCCACTATGGCTACACCTTC.

The chain employs TRBV7-3 and TRBJ1-6; D remains unclear. Germline CDR1 SGHTA, CDR2 FQGTGA. The V and J ends lost 2 bases and 4 bases respectively, with 6 bases between them. The CDR3 sequence is 14 residues long. CDR3 protein: CASSLSGYNSPLHF. CDR3 nucleotides: TGTGCCAGCAGCTTATCGGGTTATAATTCACCCCTCCACTTT. Full variable domain (rest looked up from reference TRBV7-3 and TRBJ1-6): GAGVSQTPSNKVTEKGKYVELRCDPISGHTALYWYRQSLGQGPEFLIYFQGTGAADDSGLPNDRFFAVRPEGSVSTLKIQRTERGDSAVYLCASSLSGYNSPLHFGNGTRLTVT.

The genes are TRBV6-1 and TRBJ2-2; 15 bases are a match to TRBD2. The CDR3 spans 18 residues. Germline trimming cut 1 base from V and 3 bases from J; bases unmatched to any gene: 3. Germline V CDR1 and CDR2: MNHNS, SASEGT. The CDR3 DNA reads TGTGCCAGCAGTGAAGGGACTAGCGGGAGGGGCTACACCGGGGAGCTGTTTTTT. This codes for CASSEGTSGRGYTGELFF.

V gene TRBV4-2 combines with J gene TRBJ2-5; a weak D match, TRBD1 (5 bases). The V and J ends lost 0 bases and 4 bases respectively, with 12 bases between them. Germline CDR1 LGHNA, CDR2 YNFKEQ. This CDR3 is built from 15 residues. CDR3 amino acids: CASSQEDTRGETQYF. The CDR3 coding sequence is TGTGCCAGCAGCCAAGAAGATACAAGGGGAGAGACCCAGTACTTC.

The chain recombines TRBV7-9 with TRBJ2-1; TRBD2 agrees at 10 bases. Germline V CDR1 and CDR2: SEHNR, FQNEAQ (reference sequence). The CDR3 totals 18 residues. V lost 1 base, J lost 6 bases, and 12 bases stayed unmatched. The CDR3 sequence: CASSLVTGSSGGANEQFF. In DNA, the CDR3 is TGTGCCAGCAGCTTAGTTACTGGGTCTAGCGGGGGTGCCAATGAGCAGTTCTTC.

V usage is TRBV27 and J usage is TRBJ2-3, with D tentatively TRBD1 (5 bases). Per the germline V gene, CDR1 is MNHEY and CDR2 is SMNVEV (reference sequence). CDR3 length: 17 residues. V was trimmed by 6 bases and J by 5 bases, leaving 24 bases between them. CDR3 DNA sequence: TGTGCCAGCAGAACTCTCCGGACACTGATCTCACAAGATACGCAGTATTTT. Translated, it gives CASRTLRTLISQDTQYF.

The V call is TRBV29-1, the J call TRBJ2-1; TRBD2 agrees at 9 bases. Germline V gene sequence: CDR1 SQVTM, CDR2 ANQGSEA. CDR3 length: 14 amino acids. J gave up 7 bases and V 6 bases, and 10 bases lay outside the gene matches. DNA for the CDR3: TGCAGCGTGCACGGGCGGGAGGGGGCGAATGAGCAGTTCTTC. It translates to CSVHGREGANEQFF.